The 32 T cell receptor beta chains below all came from one sample that was sequenced in a study of shared clonotypes between healthy human individuals. Method: immunoSEQ multiplex PCR; TCRdb's copy keeps in-frame clones and lacks some. The sample holds around 2,100,000 clones, approximately 95% seen once. Only CD45RO-negative cells positively selected for CCR7 counted as naive CD8 cells, so terminally differentiated effector memory CD45RA+ cells were excluded. The sequenced sample consisted of naive CD8+ T cells sorted from blood. These receptors all stem from a man younger than 30 in good health.

V gene TRBV7-3 combines with J gene TRBJ2-2; 7 nucleotides match TRBD1. CDR1 is SGHTA and CDR2 is FQGTGA in the germline V gene. The CDR3 is made up of 14 amino acids. V lost 5 bases, J lost 6 bases, and 6 bases stayed unmatched. The CDR3 DNA follows: TGTGCCAGCAGCAACCCGACAGGGCCCGGGGAGCTGTTTTTT. Protein sequence: CASSNPTGPGELFF.

In its sample, this clone was seen once. This chain links TRBV7-3 with TRBJ2-6; D is uncertain. V was cut by 5 bases and J by 4 bases, with 24 bases left in between. Germline-derived CDR1 and CDR2 are SGHTA and FQGTGA. This CDR3 contains 19 residues. The CDR3 sequence is CASSPRPSPLGPGANVLTF. Here the CDR3 DNA reads TGTGCCAGCAGCCCCCGCCCCTCCCCCTTAGGTCCCGGGGCCAACGTCCTGACTTTC.

The chain links TRBV6-1 to TRBJ2-7; a possible D gene is TRBD2 (5 bases). Germline V gene sequence: CDR1 MNHNS, CDR2 SASEGT. V was clipped by 7 bases and J by 5 bases, with 15 bases between them. This CDR3 region has 13 residues. The CDR3 is CASTTPGSHEQYF. CDR3 bases: TGTGCCAGCACCACTCCGGGGAGTCACGAGCAGTACTTC.

This sequence joins TRBV6-1 and TRBJ2-7; a weak D match, TRBD1 (5 bases). CDR1 and CDR2 (germline): MNHNS, SASEGT. The CDR3 runs 17 residues. Trimming cost V 2 bases and J 1 base, with 18 bases left between them. Written as DNA, the CDR3 is TGTGCCAGCAGTGAAATCAGGGTGAGGTGGGGTTCCTACGAGCAGTACTTC. Its translation: CASSEIRVRWGSYEQYF.

V and J are TRBV28 and TRBJ1-1; TRBD1 aligns across 9 bases. CDR1 is MDHEN and CDR2 is SYDVKM in the germline V gene. The CDR3 is 13 amino acids. With V trimmed by 6 bases and J by 4 bases, 3 bases remained unmatched. The CDR3 DNA reads TGTGCCAGCAGCACAGGGGGCCCCACTGAAGCTTTCTTT. This codes for CASSTGGPTEAFF.

The chain employs TRBV29-1 and TRBJ2-3; weak D call: TRBD2 (6 bases). V shed 0 bases and J shed 2 bases, with 12 bases lying between them. The CDR3 consists of 15 residues. Germline V gene sequence: CDR1 SQVTM, CDR2 ANQGSEA. The CDR3 nucleotides read TGCAGCGTTGAAGACGAGTCTAGCGACACAGATACGCAGTATTTT. Its translation: CSVEDESSDTDTQYF.

This sequence joins TRBV6-9 and TRBJ2-3, with unresolved D. The CDR3 length is 11 residues. Germline loops: CDR1 MNHGY, CDR2 SVAAGI. Trimming stripped 6 bases from V and 4 bases from J, with 5 bases between. The CDR3 DNA reads TGTGCCAGCAGAGGAGCAGATACGCAGTATTTT. Residues: CASRGADTQYF.

The V call is TRBV27, the J call TRBJ2-1, with D possibly being TRBD2 (5 bases). Germline V CDR1 and CDR2: MNHEY, SMNVEV (reference sequence). V was pared by 10 bases and J by 3 bases, with 19 bases between. CDR3 length equals 15 residues. The CDR3 spells CATILRTPLYNEQFF. The CDR3 region has the DNA TGTGCCACCATCCTCCGGACTCCCCTCTACAATGAGCAGTTCTTC.

V usage is TRBV19 and J usage is TRBJ1-1; D is uncertain. In germline, CDR1 is LNHDA, CDR2 SQIVND (reference sequence). V lost 5 bases and J 1 base, leaving 14 bases between the germline ends. CDR3 length: 15 amino acids. The CDR3 DNA reads TGTGCCAGTAGTCTCGACGGACCAGGGAACACTGAAGCTTTCTTT. It specifies CASSLDGPGNTEAFF.

V and J are TRBV29-1 and TRBJ2-7, with 8 bases fitting TRBD2. The CDR3 contains 13 residues. CDR1 and CDR2 (germline): SQVTM, ANQGSEA. After removal of 7 bases from V and 0 bases from J, the junction contained 5 bases not matched to a gene. The CDR3 region is CSANGGGSYEQYF. CDR3 nucleotide sequence: TGCAGCGCTAACGGGGGGGGCTCCTACGAGCAGTACTTC.

The gene calls are TRBV5-4 and TRBJ2-1; D gene unclear. The V end was cut by 3 bases, the J end by 9 bases, with 10 bases between. The germline V gene has CDR1 SGHNT and CDR2 YYREEE (reference sequence). This CDR3 is 12 amino acids long. The CDR3 DNA follows: TGTGCCAGCAGCTCGGTAGTTAGTGAGCAGTTCTTC. This encodes CASSSVVSEQFF.

V is TRBV5-1 and J is TRBJ1-1, with D perhaps TRBD1 (6 bases). Trimming took off 7 bases at V and 6 bases at J, with 16 bases between the two ends. CDR1 and CDR2 from the germline V gene are SGHRS and YFSETQ. The CDR3 spans 13 residues. CDR3 in DNA: TGCGCCAGCCGCTACAAGGGGGGATCTGAAGCTTTCTTT. It is translated as CASRYKGGSEAFF.

This chain joins TRBV5-4 and TRBJ2-1; D call uncertain. The V and J ends lost 3 bases and 7 bases respectively, with 14 bases between them. The germline CDR1 and CDR2 sequences are SGHNT and YYREEE (reference sequence). CDR3 size: 14 residues. CDR3 sequence: CASSSFSQANEQFF. In DNA form, the CDR3 reads TGTGCCAGCAGCTCCTTCTCCCAGGCGAATGAGCAGTTCTTC. Using reference TRBV5-4 and TRBJ2-1 for the parts outside the CDR3, the full variable domain is ETGVTQSPTHLIKTRGQQVTLRCSSQSGHNTVSWYQQALGQGPQFIFQYYREEENGRGNFPPRFSGLQFPNYSSELNVNALELDDSALYLCASSSFSQANEQFFGPGTRLTVL.

This clone was seen just once. The junction differs from germline at one of its ends, possibly a read error. CDR3 region: CASSSLPGVGTGTQYF. The DNA for the CDR3 is TGTGCCAGCTCCAGTCTACCGGGGGTTGGCACAGGTACGCAGTATTTT. This chain uses TRBV18 with TRBJ2-3; tentative D call: TRBD2 (6 bases). This CDR3 has 16 residues. Per germline, CDR1 KGHSH and CDR2 LQKENI.

The genes are TRBV29-1 and TRBJ2-1, with D possibly being TRBD1 or TRBD2 (5 bases each). The CDR3 extends over 13 amino acids. Deletions cut 4 bases from V and 9 bases from J, with 16 bases between. Germline V CDR1 and CDR2: SQVTM, ANQGSEA. CDR3 sequence (DNA): TGCAGCGTTGCCGGGACCCTACCCACTGAGCAGTTCTTC. Protein product: CSVAGTLPTEQFF.

V is TRBV29-1 and J is TRBJ1-2; 7 positions match TRBD1. Germline V CDR1 and CDR2: SQVTM, ANQGSEA. V shed 4 bases and J 12 bases; nucleotides not matched to a gene: 14. The CDR3 extends over 13 amino acids. CDR3 in DNA: TGCAGCGTTGTTCTCTCGGCAGGGGGGTCAGACACCTTC. Protein sequence: CSVVLSAGGSDTF.

Only one count was recorded for this clone. This chain joins TRBV27 and TRBJ2-5; D possibly corresponds to TRBD1 (6 bases). CDR3 length: 15 residues. Germline V gene lookup returns CDR1 MNHEY and CDR2 SMNVEV (reference sequence). Trimming removed 5 bases at V and 9 bases at J, with 22 bases between. Here the CDR3 reads CASSPLGGGTVAQYF. CDR3 in DNA: TGTGCCAGCAGTCCCCTTGGGGGCGGCACAGTGGCCCAGTACTTC.

For the CDR3, the DNA is TGTGCCGGCTATGACAGGGGAGATGGCTACACCTTC. Protein sequence: CAGYDRGDGYTF. The chain is built from TRBV6-1 and TRBJ1-2, with TRBD1 matching over 8 bases. CDR1 is MNHNS and CDR2 is SASEGT in the germline V gene. This CDR3 has 12 amino acids. V was clipped by 11 bases and J by 6 bases; unmatched bases: 8.

This clone was counted a few times. Additional DNA sequences in this sample encode the identical CDR3. The chain combines TRBV7-2 with TRBJ2-7, with 8 bases identical to TRBD1. The ends lost 5 bases at V and 3 bases at J; junction bases unmatched: 3. There are 13 residues in the CDR3. CDR1 is SGHTA, CDR2 FQGNSA, per germline. CDR3 bases: TGTGCCAGCAGCCCCGGGACAGGCTACGAGCAGTACTTC. Translated, it gives CASSPGTGYEQYF.

V usage is TRBV15 and J usage is TRBJ2-7, with 7 nucleotides matching TRBD1. The germline V gene encodes CDR1 LNHNV and CDR2 YYDKDF (reference sequence). This CDR3 contains 14 residues. Unmatched junction bases numbered 10, after V lost 6 bases and J lost 5 bases. This CDR3 is CATSNGTAAHEQYF. The CDR3 bases are TGTGCCACCAGTAACGGGACAGCGGCCCACGAGCAGTACTTC.

V is TRBV6-1 and J is TRBJ1-3; 7 nucleotides match TRBD1. Germline loops: CDR1 MNHNS, CDR2 SASEGT. The V and J ends lost 1 base and 0 bases, in that order; junction bases with no gene match: 3. The CDR3 spans 16 residues. CDR3 loop: CASSEVGTDSGNTIYF. Written as DNA, the CDR3 is TGTGCCAGCAGTGAAGTAGGGACAGACTCTGGAAACACCATATATTTT.

The rearrangement uses TRBV10-3 and TRBJ2-7; no reliable D call. Germline lookup yields CDR1 ENHRY and CDR2 SYGVKD. CDR3 length equals 13 residues. The germline V and J ends were trimmed by 4 bases and 2 bases, with 9 bases remaining between them. The CDR3 DNA reads TGTGCCATCAGTGCTGACGAGACCTACGAGCAGTACTTC. Amino acids: CAISADETYEQYF.

With regard to this clone: One end of the junction is discordant with germline, which a read error may explain. The CDR3 sequence is CASSLMIGLAGATRNF. CDR3 nucleotides: TGTGCCAGCAGCTTAATGATCGGTCTAGCGGGAGCTACGAGGAACTTC. The chain recombines TRBV11-2 with TRBJ2-7; 10 bases agree with TRBD2. The CDR3 runs 16 residues. Per the germline V gene, CDR1 is SGHAT and CDR2 is FQNNGV. The variable domain in full, with the rest retrieved from reference TRBV11-2 and TRBJ2-7, is EAGVAQSPRYKIIEKRQSVAFWCNPISGHATLYWYQQILGQGPKLLIQFQNNGVVDDSQLPKDRFSAERLKGVDSTLKIQPAKLEDSAVYLCASSLMIGLAGATRNFGPGTRLTVT.

The V call is TRBV4-1, the J call TRBJ2-1; D may be TRBD1 or TRBD2 (8 bases each). V lost 4 bases and J lost 7, with 26 bases in between. This CDR3 region has 18 residues. CDR1 is MGHRA and CDR2 is YSYEKL in the germline V gene. In DNA, the CDR3 is TGCGCCAGCAGCCTAAGTCTTAGCGGGACAGGCATAACAAATGAGCAGTTCTTC. Amino acids: CASSLSLSGTGITNEQFF.

The V call is TRBV11-2, the J call TRBJ2-5; tentatively, D is TRBD1 (6 bases). Germline V CDR1 and CDR2: SGHAT, FQNNGV. V was shortened by 7 bases and J by 1 base, with 16 bases between the two germline ends. The CDR3 is 15 amino acids. The CDR3 sequence: CASTYSPDSQETQYF. CDR3 nucleotide sequence: TGTGCCAGCACATATAGTCCGGACAGCCAAGAGACCCAGTACTTC.

This rearrangement joins TRBV28 to TRBJ1-1; no reliable D call. CDR1 and CDR2 (germline): MDHEN, SYDVKM. The CDR3 totals 14 residues. V gave up 2 bases and J gave up 3 bases, with 10 bases separating them. The CDR3 nucleotides read TGTGCCAGCAGTTTACTGGGGTGGGACACTGAAGCTTTCTTT. Its translation is CASSLLGWDTEAFF. The variable domain in full, with the rest retrieved from reference TRBV28 and TRBJ1-1, is DVKVTQSSRYLVKRTGEKVFLECVQDMDHENMFWYRQDPGLGLRLIYFSYDVKMKEKGDIPEGYSVSREKKERFSLILESASTNQTSMYLCASSLLGWDTEAFFGQGTRLTVV.

With regard to this clone: The same CDR3 is also encoded by other DNA sequences in this sample. The V call is TRBV5-4, the J call TRBJ2-7; D ambiguous. CDR3 length: 12 residues. Germline V gene lookup returns CDR1 SGHNT and CDR2 YYREEE (reference sequence). Trimming stripped 5 bases from V and 3 bases from J, with 9 bases between. For the CDR3, the DNA is TGTGCCAGCAGTTTTGGAAACTACGAGCAGTACTTC. It encodes CASSFGNYEQYF.

This rearrangement joins TRBV6-6 to TRBJ1-2; D remains unclear. Germline loops: CDR1 MNHNY, CDR2 SVGAGI (reference sequence). The CDR3 contains 13 residues. V was cut by 5 bases and J by 5 bases, with 12 bases left in between. CDR3 nucleotide sequence: TGTGCCAGCAGTCCTGAGAGTTTTTATGGCTACACCTTC. Protein: CASSPESFYGYTF.

The chain carries TRBV6-5 and TRBJ2-2; a possible D gene is TRBD1 (6 bases). Looked up from germline, CDR1 is MNHEY and CDR2 is SVGAGI. The CDR3 is 14 residues long. V was clipped by 2 bases and J by 7 bases, with 11 bases between them. As DNA, the CDR3 is TGTGCCAGCAGTTACGTCAGGGGAAGCGGGGAGCTGTTTTTT. Protein product: CASSYVRGSGELFF.

The chain uses TRBV5-1 and TRBJ1-1, with unresolved D. The CDR3 runs to 13 residues. V was clipped by 3 bases and J by 3 bases, with 9 bases between them. The germline CDR1 and CDR2 sequences are SGHRS and YFSETQ. The CDR3 nucleotides are TGCGCCAGCAGCTCTCCAGAGGACACTGAAGCTTTCTTT. Its translation is CASSSPEDTEAFF.

The chain recombines TRBV11-2 with TRBJ2-7; D may be TRBD2 (5 bases). Trimming removed 6 bases from V and 4 bases from J, with 13 bases in between. This CDR3 contains 13 residues. The germline gives CDR1 SGHAT, CDR2 FQNNGV. The DNA of the CDR3 is TGTGCCAGCAGTTACACGGGAATTTACGAGCAGTACTTC. The encoded protein is CASSYTGIYEQYF. Full variable domain (rest looked up from reference TRBV11-2 and TRBJ2-7): EAGVAQSPRYKIIEKRQSVAFWCNPISGHATLYWYQQILGQGPKLLIQFQNNGVVDDSQLPKDRFSAERLKGVDSTLKIQPAKLEDSAVYLCASSYTGIYEQYFGPGTRLTVT.

The J gene is TRBJ2-5, the V gene TRBV7-9; 12 nucleotides align to TRBD2. The CDR3 runs to 17 residues. Looked up from germline, CDR1 is SEHNR and CDR2 is FQNEAQ (reference sequence). Losses at the gene ends were 0 bases for V and 1 base for J; bases not matched to a gene: 3. The CDR3 is CASSLATSGGTQETQYF. The CDR3 DNA reads as TGTGCCAGCAGCTTAGCGACTAGCGGGGGAACCCAAGAGACCCAGTACTTC.